Listed here are 31 T cell receptor beta chains from one sample, sequenced in a study of glioma-infiltrating T cells after dendritic cell vaccination. The repertoire was sequenced with immunoSEQ multiplex PCR; TCRdb's copy has only in-frame clones and lacks some. Here the sample spans approximately 22,000 clones, 70% to 80% being singletons. Here the sequenced sample was blood, taken before dendritic cell vaccination. The receptors were sampled from a human donor with glioblastoma.

The chain recombines TRBV5-4 with TRBJ2-3, with 7 bases matching TRBD2. V gave up 7 bases and J gave up 1 base; unmatched junction bases: 12. Germline V gives CDR1 SGHNT, CDR2 YYREEE (reference sequence). The CDR3 length is 16 residues. CDR3 residues: CASRAGGTSGTDTQYF. The CDR3 DNA reads TGTGCCAGCCGGGCCGGGGGTACTAGCGGCACAGATACGCAGTATTTT.

The genes are TRBV30 and TRBJ1-1; possibly TRBD1 for D (5 bases). CDR1 GTSNPN and CDR2 SVGIG come from the germline V gene (reference sequence). Between the trimmed V and J ends, which lost 5 bases and 1 base, there was a span of 8 bases. CDR3 length equals 12 residues. The CDR3 coding sequence is TGTGCCTGGGGGGCTTGGAACACTGAAGCTTTCTTT. It specifies CAWGAWNTEAFF. The entire variable domain, with the rest obtained from reference TRBV30 and TRBJ1-1, is as follows: SQTIHQWPATLVQPVGSPLSLECTVEGTSNPNLYWYRQAAGRGLQLLFYSVGIGQISSEVPQNLSASRPQDRQFILSSKKLLLSDSGFYLCAWGAWNTEAFFGQGTRLTVV.

This chain joins TRBV5-1 and TRBJ2-1; D ambiguous. CDR1 SGHRS and CDR2 YFSETQ come from the germline V gene. Trimming removed 4 bases from V and 8 bases from J, with 16 bases in between. The CDR3 has 14 amino acids. The CDR3 coding sequence is TGCGCCAGCAGCGCGGCAGCCGTCTTGGATGAGCAGTTCTTC. It encodes CASSAAAVLDEQFF.

The chain combines TRBV9 with TRBJ2-7, with TRBD1 identical over 10 bases. The germline CDR1 and CDR2 sequences are SGDLS and YYNGEE. V shed 3 bases, J shed 5 bases, and the junction held 2 bases outside the gene matches. The CDR3 has 13 amino acids. The DNA for the CDR3 is TGTGCCAGCAGCGCCGGGACAGGGGACGAGCAGTACTTC. It translates to CASSAGTGDEQYF.

The rearrangement links TRBV6-5 to TRBJ1-5; 10 nucleotides agree with TRBD1. The germline V gene has CDR1 MNHEY and CDR2 SVGAGI. V trimming: 4 bases; J trimming: 5 bases; junction bases outside the gene matches: 2. This CDR3 comprises 14 residues. CDR3 sequence: CASSWTGGDQPQHF. CDR3 in DNA: TGTGCCAGCAGTTGGACAGGGGGGGATCAGCCCCAGCATTTT.

This clone was observed a few times. The rearrangement uses TRBV7-2 and TRBJ2-7, with 10 nucleotides matching TRBD1. The V gene end was trimmed by 1 base and the J gene end by 6 bases; junction bases not matched to a gene: 12. This CDR3 contains 17 residues. Germline CDR1 and CDR2: SGHTA and FQGNSA. CDR3 sequence reads: CASSLVPPGQGFPEQYF. The DNA for the CDR3 is TGTGCCAGCAGCTTAGTTCCCCCGGGACAGGGGTTCCCCGAGCAGTACTTC.

This clone was seen more than once but under ten times. This rearrangement joins TRBV6-1 to TRBJ2-1, with 7 bases lining up with TRBD1. The ends lost 5 bases at V and 5 bases at J; junction bases unmatched: 3. Per germline, CDR1 MNHNS and CDR2 SASEGT. There are 13 residues in the CDR3. The CDR3 spells CASSRDSHNEQFF. In DNA form, the CDR3 reads TGTGCCAGCAGTCGGGACAGCCACAATGAGCAGTTCTTC.

The V gene is TRBV4-1, the J gene TRBJ2-2, with 9 bases aligning to TRBD2. J lost 3 bases, V lost 5 bases, and 4 bases had no gene match. This CDR3 is 15 amino acids long. The germline V gene has CDR1 MGHRA and CDR2 YSYEKL. CDR3 loop: CASSSLAGDTGELFF. CDR3 DNA: TGCGCCAGCAGCTCCTTAGCGGGAGACACCGGGGAGCTGTTTTTT.

The V gene is TRBV21-1, the J gene TRBJ2-7; the table's D call TRBD1 went unverified against the DNA. TRBV21-1 corresponds to a pseudogene. This CDR3 spans 14 amino acids. CDR3 DNA sequence: TGTGCCAGCAGCACAAAGGACAGCTACTACGAGCAGTACTTC. It translates to CASSTKDSYYEQYF.

The CDR3 DNA reads TGTGCCAGCAGCGCTCGCGCAGGGGACGACTCTGGGGCCAACGTCCTGACTTTC. Its protein product is CASSARAGDDSGANVLTF. This chain connects TRBV9 to TRBJ2-6; a possible D gene is TRBD1 (6 bases). Trimming shortened V by 3 bases and J by 0 bases, and 16 bases separated the two germline ends. The CDR3 is made up of 18 amino acids. Germline CDR1 reads SGDLS; CDR2 reads YYNGEE.

This clone was seen once. The chain carries TRBV27 and TRBJ1-2; D is uncertain. This CDR3 region has 14 residues. With 5 bases removed from V and 1 base from J, the gap between germline ends came to 11 bases. The germline CDR1 and CDR2 sequences are MNHEY and SMNVEV (reference sequence). For the CDR3, the DNA is TGTGCCAGCAGTCTCAACAGAAATAACTATGGCTACACCTTC. The encoded protein is CASSLNRNNYGYTF.

The V call is TRBV5-1, the J call TRBJ2-4; maybe TRBD1 (6 bases). CDR1 and CDR2 (germline): SGHRS, YFSETQ. The CDR3 spans 12 residues. V gave up 4 bases and J gave up 7 bases, with 9 bases separating them. CDR3 residues: CASSHQGNIQYF. The DNA for the CDR3 is TGCGCCAGCAGCCACCAGGGGAACATTCAGTACTTC.

This clone was found a few times. The chain recombines TRBV9 with TRBJ1-6; D gene ambiguous. The CDR3 length is 14 residues. V lost 0 bases and J lost 8, with 9 bases in between. Looked up from germline, CDR1 is SGDLS and CDR2 is YYNGEE. CDR3 nucleotide sequence: TGTGCCAGCAGCGTAGTGGGGAGAGATTCACCCCTCCACTTT. Residues: CASSVVGRDSPLHF. Full variable domain (rest looked up from reference TRBV9 and TRBJ1-6): DSGVTQTPKHLITATGQRVTLRCSPRSGDLSVYWYQQSLDQGLQFLIQYYNGEERAKGNILERFSAQQFPDLHSELNLSSLELGDSALYFCASSVVGRDSPLHFGNGTRLTVT.

This rearrangement joins TRBV7-8 to TRBJ2-7; 7 bases line up with TRBD2. Unmatched junction bases numbered 9, after V lost 1 base and J lost 3 bases. CDR1 SGHVS and CDR2 FQNEAQ come from the germline V gene. The CDR3 totals 16 residues. CDR3 amino acids: CASSLEGLAAIYEQYF. The CDR3 DNA reads as TGTGCCAGCAGCTTAGAAGGGCTAGCGGCGATCTACGAGCAGTACTTC.

This clone has a single count. The CDR3 is CASSLRTGVLQETQYF. CDR3 DNA: TGTGCCAGCAGCTTAAGGACAGGGGTACTGCAAGAGACCCAGTACTTC. The V gene is TRBV13, the J gene TRBJ2-5; 9 bases agree with TRBD1. The germline CDR1 and CDR2 sequences are PRHDT and FYEKMQ (reference sequence). Trimming cost V 2 bases and J 2 bases; bases outside gene matches: 6. The CDR3 contains 16 residues. The whole variable domain, remainder taken from reference TRBV13 and TRBJ2-5, is AAGVIQSPRHLIKEKRETATLKCYPIPRHDTVYWYQQGPGQDPQFLISFYEKMQSDKGSIPDRFSAQQFSDYHSELNMSSLELGDSALYFCASSLRTGVLQETQYFGPGTRLLVL.

This rearrangement joins TRBV5-1 to TRBJ2-3; D ambiguous. Trimming stripped 5 bases from V and 2 bases from J, with 15 bases between. This CDR3 is built from 15 residues. CDR1 and CDR2 (germline): SGHRS, YFSETQ. The CDR3 coding sequence is TGCGCCAGCAGATCGGGTGGCCTCTTCACAGATACGCAGTATTTT. Encoded protein: CASRSGGLFTDTQYF.

This rearrangement joins TRBV7-8 to TRBJ2-2; D is unresolved. Between the trimmed V and J ends, which lost 6 bases and 2 bases, there was a span of 7 bases. The CDR3 contains 13 residues. Germline-derived CDR1 and CDR2 are SGHVS and FQNEAQ. The CDR3 sequence is CASRPGNTGELFF. DNA for the CDR3: TGTGCCAGCAGACCCGGTAACACCGGGGAGCTGTTTTTT.

The chain employs TRBV18 and TRBJ2-1; D ambiguous. CDR3 length equals 15 residues. V dropped 5 bases and J dropped 1 base, with 12 bases sitting between them. The germline V gene encodes CDR1 KGHSH and CDR2 LQKENI. The DNA of the CDR3 is TGTGCCAGCTCAGGAGCAGTTAAGTCCTACAATGAGCAGTTCTTC. Translated, it gives CASSGAVKSYNEQFF.

The chain has TRBV6-4 and TRBJ2-7; tentatively, D is TRBD2 (5 bases). CDR3 length equals 11 residues. Germline V lookup: CDR1 MRHNA, CDR2 SNTAGT. The CDR3 is CAIWGALGQYF. In nucleotides, the CDR3 is TGTGCTATATGGGGAGCCCTGGGGCAGTACTTC.

To note about this clone: Other DNA sequences of this sample code for an identical CDR3. This sequence joins TRBV10-3 and TRBJ2-1; 11 bases are a match to TRBD2. Germline V gene data show CDR1 as ENHRY and CDR2 as SYGVKD. The CDR3 runs to 15 residues. V was clipped by 4 bases and J by 6 bases; unmatched bases: 5. The CDR3 region is CAISALAGEGNEQFF. DNA for the CDR3: TGTGCCATCAGTGCACTAGCGGGAGAAGGCAATGAGCAGTTCTTC.

This rearrangement joins TRBV7-6 to TRBJ2-2; 7 bases fit TRBD1. The ends lost 2 bases at V and 4 bases at J; junction bases unmatched: 7. The germline V gene has CDR1 SGHVS and CDR2 FNYEAQ. This CDR3 is 16 amino acids long. CDR3 protein: CASSLPDRLGTGELFF. CDR3 DNA: TGTGCCAGCAGCTTACCGGACAGGTTGGGCACCGGGGAGCTGTTTTTT.

This chain links TRBV9 with TRBJ2-1, with a tentative D call TRBD2 (6 bases). This CDR3 is built from 15 residues. Trimming took off 0 bases at V and 6 bases at J, with 13 bases between the two ends. Germline lookup yields CDR1 SGDLS and CDR2 YYNGEE. CDR3 in DNA: TGTGCCAGCAGCGTAGAGGGAACTAGCCGCAATGAGCAGTTCTTC. Its protein is CASSVEGTSRNEQFF.

This chain joins TRBV25-1 and TRBJ2-2; 12 bases map to TRBD2. Germline CDR1 reads MGHDK; CDR2 reads SYGVNS. J was trimmed by 7 bases and V by 3 bases; bases with no gene match: 9. The CDR3 consists of 17 residues. The DNA for the CDR3 is TGTGCCAGCAGTGATGCTTCGGCTAGCGGGAGGGTCGGGGAGCTGTTTTTT. Amino acids: CASSDASASGRVGELFF.

The J gene is TRBJ2-1, the V gene TRBV5-5, with 9 bases matching TRBD1. This CDR3 is 14 amino acids long. Germline V gives CDR1 SGHKS, CDR2 YYEKEE (reference sequence). The junction had 4 bases not matched to a gene; V was cut back by 5 bases and J by 4 bases. CDR3 in amino acids: CASRDRGGYNEQFF. DNA for the CDR3: TGTGCCAGCAGGGACAGGGGAGGGTACAATGAGCAGTTCTTC.

The chain employs TRBV5-1 and TRBJ2-6; TRBD1 matches at 7 bases. V shed 4 bases and J 5 bases; nucleotides not matched to a gene: 6. The germline CDR1 and CDR2 sequences are SGHRS and YFSETQ. This CDR3 comprises 15 residues. For the CDR3, the DNA is TGCGCCAGCAGCCCCGGACAGGTTAGGGCCAACGTCCTGACTTTC. Translating it yields CASSPGQVRANVLTF. The complete variable domain, with remaining parts taken from reference TRBV5-1 and TRBJ2-6, reads KAGVTQTPRYLIKTRGQQVTLSCSPISGHRSVSWYQQTPGQGLQFLFEYFSETQRNKGNFPGRFSGRQFSNSRSEMNVSTLELGDSALYLCASSPGQVRANVLTFGAGSRLTVL.

This rearrangement joins TRBV14 to TRBJ2-7, with D possibly being TRBD1 (6 bases). CDR3 size: 14 residues. V was trimmed by 3 bases and J by 2 bases, leaving 11 bases between them. Germline CDR1 SGHDN, CDR2 FVKESK. The CDR3 region is CASSHLGATYEQYF. CDR3 coding DNA: TGTGCCAGCAGCCACTTGGGGGCTACCTACGAGCAGTACTTC.

V gene TRBV28 combines with J gene TRBJ2-3; D may be TRBD2 (6 bases). The V and J ends lost 11 bases and 6 bases respectively, with 21 bases between them. This CDR3 comprises 14 residues. Germline V gives CDR1 MDHEN, CDR2 SYDVKM. The CDR3 bases are TGTGCCGGAGGAAGGGGTGGGGACTCGGATACGCAGTATTTT. Translation gives CAGGRGGDSDTQYF.

The chain has TRBV6-1 and TRBJ1-5, with D unclear. CDR3 length: 14 residues. Germline V gives CDR1 MNHNS, CDR2 SASEGT. With 7 bases removed from V and 2 bases from J, the gap between germline ends came to 12 bases. The CDR3 loop is CASTSWSGNQPQHF. The CDR3 nucleotides read TGTGCCAGCACCTCCTGGAGCGGCAATCAGCCCCAGCATTTT.

The chain carries TRBV11-3 and TRBJ2-7; the D is unclear. Germline V lookup: CDR1 SGHNT, CDR2 YENEEA. The CDR3 length is 12 residues. Trimming took off 1 base at V and 6 bases at J, with 7 bases between the two ends. The CDR3 here is CASSLGPGEQYF. In nucleotides, the CDR3 is TGTGCCAGCAGCTTAGGCCCGGGCGAGCAGTACTTC.

CDR3 loop: CASSPLAVGQSRYEQYF. Here the CDR3 DNA reads TGTGCCAGCTCACCCCTCGCAGTGGGACAGTCACGCTACGAGCAGTACTTC. The gene calls are TRBV18 and TRBJ2-7, with 7 bases fitting TRBD1. This CDR3 is built from 17 residues. CDR1 is KGHSH, CDR2 LQKENI, per germline. After removal of 3 bases from V and 3 bases from J, the junction contained 14 bases not matched to a gene.

V gene TRBV15 combines with J gene TRBJ2-5, with TRBD2 identical over 9 bases. Looked up from germline, CDR1 is LNHNV and CDR2 is YYDKDF (reference sequence). The CDR3 is 18 amino acids. V lost 0 bases to trimming and J lost 5 bases; unmatched junction nucleotides: 13. The CDR3 reads CATSREAGGPSRGETQYF. The CDR3 DNA reads as TGTGCCACCAGCAGAGAAGCGGGAGGTCCCTCCAGGGGGGAGACCCAGTACTTC.